This T cell receptor beta chain was captured in a study of shared clonotypes between healthy human individuals. About the research overall: The cohort comprised a couple of women and a few men. Their ages spanned 18 to 49 years. Study results and caveats: Non-shared clonotypes showed lower generation probabilities than clonotypes common to all four donors.

Cells designated naive CD8 were CD45RO-negative and were positively selected for CCR7, with terminally differentiated effector memory CD45RA+ cells excluded. The V gene lost 2 bases and the J gene lost 0 bases, with 8 bases spanning the gap. Germline V gene data show CDR1 as MDHEN and CDR2 as SYDVKM. The CDR3 is made up of 15 amino acids. Of note for this clone: Antigen specificity is unknown.

At deep level, the assay was performed. Each sorted subset replicate got 200 ng genomic DNA, roughly 33,000 genomes. Generated by immunoSEQ multiplex PCR, the TCRdb table keeps only in-frame clones and is missing some. In the table there are about 680,000 clones, about 90% of which are singletons. The receptor was derived from a young man in good health. The sequenced sample was naive CD8+ T cells sorted from blood. V gene TRBV28 combines with J gene TRBJ1-5; D ambiguous. CDR3 sequence reads: CASSLNTVSNQPQHF. The DNA of the CDR3 is TGTGCCAGCAGTTTAAACACGGTTAGCAATCAGCCCCAGCATTTT.